The 20 T cell receptor beta chains given below trace back to one sample, sequenced in a study of shared clonotypes between healthy human individuals. Naive-designated CD8 cells lacked CD45RO, were positively enriched for CCR7, and omitted terminally differentiated effector memory CD45RA+ cells. The repertoire was sequenced with immunoSEQ multiplex PCR; TCRdb's copy has only in-frame clones and lacks some. The sample has under 1 million clones; 96% are singletons. Sequencing input: naive CD8+ T cells sorted from blood. The source of these receptors is a man aged 25 to 40 in good health.

V usage is TRBV10-3 and J usage is TRBJ2-7; the D gene is possibly TRBD2 (6 bases). The CDR3 length is 16 residues. Trimming pared 3 bases from V and 2 bases from J, leaving 17 bases between. The germline CDR1 and CDR2 sequences are ENHRY and SYGVKD. CDR3 nucleotides: TGTGCCATCAGTGACTTCATAGGAGGGACCGCCTACGAGCAGTACTTC. Translated: CAISDFIGGTAYEQYF.

The V gene is TRBV19, the J gene TRBJ1-1; possibly TRBD1 for D (5 bases). Germline CDR1 LNHDA, CDR2 SQIVND (reference sequence). CDR3 length equals 12 residues. Trimming left V 7 bases short and J 1 base short, with 7 bases between. This CDR3 reads CASTRGNTEAFF. In DNA form, the CDR3 reads TGTGCCAGTACGAGGGGGAACACTGAAGCTTTCTTT.

Points on this clone: Additional DNA sequences in this sample encode the identical CDR3. J is TRBJ1-2 and V is TRBV7-9; unclear D gene. V lost 3 bases and J lost 5, with 7 bases in between. This CDR3 spans 12 amino acids. Germline values: CDR1 SEHNR, CDR2 FQNEAQ (reference sequence). The CDR3 region is CASSLDSYGYTF. The CDR3 coding sequence is TGTGCCAGCAGCTTGGATTCTTATGGCTACACCTTC.

The chain has TRBV7-9 and TRBJ2-1; no clear D gene. The germline V gene has CDR1 SEHNR and CDR2 FQNEAQ (reference sequence). The CDR3 is 13 residues long. V was cut by 5 bases and J by 11 bases, with 16 bases left in between. CDR3 protein: CASSPVVLRQQFF. As DNA, the CDR3 is TGTGCCAGCAGCCCAGTGGTCCTCCGGCAGCAGTTCTTC.

The V and J genes are TRBV4-1 and TRBJ1-4; the D is unclear. Germline CDR1 is MGHRA and CDR2 is YSYEKL. This CDR3 has 15 amino acids. Trimming stripped 4 bases from V and 8 bases from J, with 17 bases between. The DNA for the CDR3 is TGCGCCAGCAGCCCTCGGTCGACTGCGAACGAAAAACTGTTTTTT. Translated: CASSPRSTANEKLFF.

The chain carries TRBV4-1 and TRBJ2-1; D remains unclear. The CDR3 runs 11 residues. Germline CDR1 MGHRA, CDR2 YSYEKL. V gave up 1 base and J gave up 13 bases, with 8 bases separating them. CDR3: CASSQGGIQFF. The CDR3, as DNA: TGCGCCAGCAGCCAAGGGGGTATCCAGTTCTTC.

The J gene is TRBJ2-7, the V gene TRBV6-1, with D possibly TRBD2 on 6 matching bases. The V end was cut by 6 bases, the J end by 6 bases, with 21 bases between. In germline, CDR1 is MNHNS, CDR2 SASEGT. The CDR3 consists of 15 residues. CDR3 loop: CASSPSRRGSGEQYF. Here the CDR3 DNA reads TGTGCCAGCAGCCCGAGCAGGAGGGGATCAGGCGAGCAGTACTTC.

This chain connects TRBV7-3 to TRBJ1-5; tentative D call: TRBD1 (5 bases). This CDR3 is built from 14 residues. Trimming left V 3 bases short and J 1 base short, with 7 bases between. Germline V gives CDR1 SGHTA, CDR2 FQGTGA. The CDR3 here is CASSFGASNQPQHF. CDR3 sequence (DNA): TGTGCCAGCAGCTTTGGGGCGAGCAATCAGCCCCAGCATTTT.

V and J are TRBV7-9 and TRBJ2-1, with D uncertain. Germline V gives CDR1 SEHNR, CDR2 FQNEAQ (reference sequence). This CDR3 has 14 amino acids. Trimming removed 3 bases at V and 8 bases at J, with 14 bases between. Written as DNA, the CDR3 is TGTGCCAGCAGCTTGACTTCGACTCTCCATGAGCAGTTCTTC. This encodes CASSLTSTLHEQFF. The full variable domain, completed using reference TRBV7-9 and TRBJ2-1, is DTGVSQNPRHKITKRGQNVTFRCDPISEHNRLYWYRQTLGQGPEFLTYFQNEAQLEKSRLLSDRFSAERPKGSFSTLEIQRTEQGDSAMYLCASSLTSTLHEQFFGPGTRLTVL.

This sequence joins TRBV9 and TRBJ2-1; D remains unclear. CDR3 size: 14 residues. Between the trimmed V and J ends, which lost 4 bases and 3 bases, there was a span of 11 bases. Germline V lookup: CDR1 SGDLS, CDR2 YYNGEE. The CDR3 bases are TGTGCCAGCAGCCCGCCGGTTGACTACAATGAGCAGTTCTTC. It specifies CASSPPVDYNEQFF.

This sequence joins TRBV27 and TRBJ2-3; the D gene is possibly TRBD1 (6 bases). Per the germline V gene, CDR1 is MNHEY and CDR2 is SMNVEV (reference sequence). The CDR3 runs 16 residues. Trimming removed 5 bases from V and 0 bases from J, with 15 bases in between. CDR3 protein: CASSLVRTESTDTQYF. CDR3 DNA sequence: TGTGCCAGCAGTCTAGTTCGGACAGAAAGCACAGATACGCAGTATTTT.

The gene calls are TRBV27 and TRBJ2-7, with TRBD2 identical over 7 bases. From germline, CDR1 is MNHEY and CDR2 SMNVEV (reference sequence). The CDR3 has 16 amino acids. Losses at the gene ends were 7 bases for V and 1 base for J; bases not matched to a gene: 13. The CDR3 DNA reads TGTGCCAGCACCTCCTGGGGGGGTGGCGCGTCCTACGAGCAGTACTTC. It codes for CASTSWGGGASYEQYF.

CDR3 in DNA: TGTGCCAGCAGCTTTGCAGACTCCTACGAGCAGTACTTC. Protein product: CASSFADSYEQYF. This chain joins TRBV5-8 and TRBJ2-7; D gene unclear. Trimming left V 2 bases short and J 0 bases short, with 6 bases between. The CDR3 totals 13 residues. Per germline, CDR1 SGHTS and CDR2 YDEGEE.

This rearrangement joins TRBV15 to TRBJ1-2, with D unresolved. The CDR3 extends over 15 amino acids. V lost 4 bases, J lost 7 bases, and 19 bases lay in between. Looked up from germline, CDR1 is LNHNV and CDR2 is YYDKDF (reference sequence). CDR3: CATSISGHGWRGYTF. CDR3 DNA: TGTGCCACCAGCATCTCGGGCCACGGTTGGCGTGGCTACACCTTC.

CDR3 residues: CASSLDRRNEQYF. In DNA, the CDR3 is TGTGCCAGCAGCTTAGATAGACGTAACGAGCAGTACTTC. The rearrangement links TRBV11-2 to TRBJ2-7; D remains unclear. Per the germline V gene, CDR1 is SGHAT and CDR2 is FQNNGV. V gave up 0 bases and J gave up 5 bases, with 8 bases separating them. CDR3 length: 13 residues.

The J gene is TRBJ1-2, the V gene TRBV7-9; tentative D call: TRBD1 (6 bases). The CDR3 runs 13 residues. Per germline, CDR1 SEHNR and CDR2 FQNEAQ (reference sequence). The ends were cut back, 6 bases at V and 4 bases at J, with 12 bases in the middle. In DNA form, the CDR3 reads TGTGCCAGCAGGGGGGGCAACCGCTATGGCTACACCTTC. Translation gives CASRGGNRYGYTF. Using reference TRBV7-9 and TRBJ1-2 for the parts outside the CDR3, the full variable domain is DTGVSQNPRHKITKRGQNVTFRCDPISEHNRLYWYRQTLGQGPEFLTYFQNEAQLEKSRLLSDRFSAERPKGSFSTLEIQRTEQGDSAMYLCASRGGNRYGYTFGSGTRLTVV.

CDR3 DNA: TGTGCCAGCAGCTTAGCGGGAGAGGCCTACGAGCAGTACTTC. It translates to CASSLAGEAYEQYF. V is TRBV7-9 and J is TRBJ2-7; possibly TRBD2 for D (5 bases). This CDR3 spans 14 amino acids. The germline V gene encodes CDR1 SEHNR and CDR2 FQNEAQ (reference sequence). V was trimmed by 0 bases and J by 2 bases, leaving 8 bases between them. Full variable domain (outside the CDR3, taken from reference TRBV7-9 and TRBJ2-7): DTGVSQNPRHKITKRGQNVTFRCDPISEHNRLYWYRQTLGQGPEFLTYFQNEAQLEKSRLLSDRFSAERPKGSFSTLEIQRTEQGDSAMYLCASSLAGEAYEQYFGPGTRLTVT.

The CDR3 spells CASSWTESSYNEQFF. The CDR3 DNA reads TGTGCCAGCAGCTGGACTGAGAGCTCCTACAATGAGCAGTTCTTC. This chain links TRBV13 with TRBJ2-1, with D possibly being TRBD2 (5 bases). The V end lost 4 bases, the J end lost 0 bases, and 10 bases lay between the germline ends. CDR3 length equals 15 residues. Germline-derived CDR1 and CDR2 are PRHDT and FYEKMQ (reference sequence).

The CDR3 DNA follows: TGTGCCAGCAGCGGTGGCGTGGATACGCAGTATTTT. This gives the protein CASSGGVDTQYF. V gene TRBV7-9 combines with J gene TRBJ2-3; D gene unclear. Trimming cost V 5 bases and J 6 bases, with 9 bases left between them. In germline, CDR1 is SEHNR, CDR2 FQNEAQ (reference sequence). The CDR3 is 12 amino acids.

This chain links TRBV7-9 with TRBJ2-7, with TRBD1 matching 7 bases. Germline loops: CDR1 SEHNR, CDR2 FQNEAQ (reference sequence). Trimming cost V 5 bases and J 6 bases; bases outside gene matches: 4. CDR3 size: 12 residues. The CDR3 loop reads CASSGQVPEQYF. The CDR3 bases are TGTGCCAGCAGCGGACAGGTTCCCGAGCAGTACTTC.